The text below deals with one T cell receptor beta chain. No antigen is known for it. Using unique molecular identifiers, the investigators prepared the TCRbeta library. TCRdb re-derived calls from the PCR reads in MiXCR, one entry per CDR3 protein. This sample has roughly 100,000 distinct CDR3 sequences; around 7.8% occur once, and the top ten carry 16%. The CDR3 extends over 14 amino acids. V lost 7 bases and J lost 3, with 15 bases in between. The data were obtained in a study of T-cell reconstitution after alpha-beta-depleted transplantation in children. Study findings and constraints: T-cell numbers and diversity one year post-transplant derived largely from freshly generated T cells.

Sequencing used PBMCs, obtained before TCRalphabeta/CD19-depleted stem cell transplant. This TCR was sampled from a boy younger than 10 with acute lymphoblastic leukemia, due to receive a stem cell transplant. The V gene is TRBV12-3 or TRBV12-4, the J gene TRBJ1-2; D not certain. The CDR3 DNA reads TGTGCCAGCACCACCTTGGGCGATTACTATGGCTACACCTTC. This codes for CASTTLGDYYGYTF.